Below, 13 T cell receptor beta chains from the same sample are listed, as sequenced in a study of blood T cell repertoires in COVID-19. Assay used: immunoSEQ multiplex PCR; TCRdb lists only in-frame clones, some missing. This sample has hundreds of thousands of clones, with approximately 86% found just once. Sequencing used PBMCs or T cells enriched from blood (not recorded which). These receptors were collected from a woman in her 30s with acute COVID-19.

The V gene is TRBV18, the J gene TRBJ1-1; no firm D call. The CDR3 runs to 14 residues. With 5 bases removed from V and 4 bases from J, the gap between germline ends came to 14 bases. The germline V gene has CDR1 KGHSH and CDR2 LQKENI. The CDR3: CASSGGTRGTEAFF. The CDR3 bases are TGTGCCAGCTCAGGAGGAACCCGGGGCACTGAAGCTTTCTTT.

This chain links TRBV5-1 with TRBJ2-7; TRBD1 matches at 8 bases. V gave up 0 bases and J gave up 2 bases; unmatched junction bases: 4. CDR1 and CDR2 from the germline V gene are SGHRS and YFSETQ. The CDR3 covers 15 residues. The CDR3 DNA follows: TGCGCCAGCAGCTTGGTGGACAGGGAAGCCTACGAGCAGTACTTC. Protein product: CASSLVDREAYEQYF.

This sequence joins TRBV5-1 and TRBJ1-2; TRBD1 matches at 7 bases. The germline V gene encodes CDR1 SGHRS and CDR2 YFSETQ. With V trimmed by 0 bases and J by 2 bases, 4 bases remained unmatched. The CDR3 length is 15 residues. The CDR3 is CASSLEGQLNYGYTF. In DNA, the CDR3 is TGCGCCAGCAGCTTGGAGGGACAGTTAAACTATGGCTACACCTTC. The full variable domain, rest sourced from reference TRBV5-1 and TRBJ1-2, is KAGVTQTPRYLIKTRGQQVTLSCSPISGHRSVSWYQQTPGQGLQFLFEYFSETQRNKGNFPGRFSGRQFSNSRSEMNVSTLELGDSALYLCASSLEGQLNYGYTFGSGTRLTVV.

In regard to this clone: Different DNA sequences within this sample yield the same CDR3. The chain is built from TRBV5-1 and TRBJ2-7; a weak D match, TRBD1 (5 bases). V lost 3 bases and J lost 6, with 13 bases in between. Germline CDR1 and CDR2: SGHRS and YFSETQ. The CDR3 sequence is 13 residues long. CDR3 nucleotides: TGCGCCAGCAGCTCAATCACAGGAGTCGAGCAGTACTTC. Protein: CASSSITGVEQYF.

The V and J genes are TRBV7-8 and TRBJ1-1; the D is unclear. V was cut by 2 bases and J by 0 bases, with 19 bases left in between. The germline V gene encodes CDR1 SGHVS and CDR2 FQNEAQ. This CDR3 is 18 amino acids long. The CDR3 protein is CASSLKRPEVWMNTEAFF. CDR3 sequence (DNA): TGTGCCAGCAGCTTAAAACGTCCCGAGGTATGGATGAACACTGAAGCTTTCTTT.

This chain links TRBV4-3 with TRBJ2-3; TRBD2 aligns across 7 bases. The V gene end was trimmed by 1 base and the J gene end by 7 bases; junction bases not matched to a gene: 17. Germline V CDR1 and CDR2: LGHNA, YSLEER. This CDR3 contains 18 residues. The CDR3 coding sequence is TGCGCCAGCAGCCAAGCCCGCCTTGGCGGGGGACCCTCACATACGCAGTATTTT. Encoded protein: CASSQARLGGGPSHTQYF.

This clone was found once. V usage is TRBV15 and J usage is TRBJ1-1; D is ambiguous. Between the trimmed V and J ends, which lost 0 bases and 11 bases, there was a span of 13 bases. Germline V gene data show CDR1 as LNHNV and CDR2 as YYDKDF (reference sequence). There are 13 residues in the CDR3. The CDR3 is CATSREGPEGAFF. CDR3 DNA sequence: TGTGCCACCAGCAGAGAAGGGCCCGAGGGTGCTTTCTTT.

Here the CDR3 reads CASSLSRYEQYF. As DNA, the CDR3 is TGTGCCAGCAGTTTGTCCCGCTACGAGCAGTACTTC. The chain employs TRBV12-3 or TRBV12-4 and TRBJ2-7; no firm D call. With 3 bases removed from V and 3 bases from J, the gap between germline ends came to 6 bases. The CDR3 is made up of 12 amino acids.

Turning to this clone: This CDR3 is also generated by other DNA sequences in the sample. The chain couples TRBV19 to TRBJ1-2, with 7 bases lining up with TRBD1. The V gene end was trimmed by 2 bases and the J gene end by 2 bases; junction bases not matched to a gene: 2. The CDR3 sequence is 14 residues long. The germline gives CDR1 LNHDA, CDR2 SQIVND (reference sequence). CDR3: CASSIWGQNYGYTF. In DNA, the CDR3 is TGTGCCAGTAGTATATGGGGACAGAACTATGGCTACACCTTC.

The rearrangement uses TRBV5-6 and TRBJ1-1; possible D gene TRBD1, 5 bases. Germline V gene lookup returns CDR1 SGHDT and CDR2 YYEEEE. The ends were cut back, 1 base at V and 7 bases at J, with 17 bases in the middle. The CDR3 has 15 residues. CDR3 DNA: TGTGCCAGCAGCTTGATCTGGGCGGGACGGAATGAAGCTTTCTTT. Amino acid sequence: CASSLIWAGRNEAFF. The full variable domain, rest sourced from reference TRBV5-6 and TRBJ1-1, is DAGVTQSPTHLIKTRGQQVTLRCSPKSGHDTVSWYQQALGQGPQFIFQYYEEEERQRGNFPDRFSGHQFPNYSSELNVNALLLGDSALYLCASSLIWAGRNEAFFGQGTRLTVV.

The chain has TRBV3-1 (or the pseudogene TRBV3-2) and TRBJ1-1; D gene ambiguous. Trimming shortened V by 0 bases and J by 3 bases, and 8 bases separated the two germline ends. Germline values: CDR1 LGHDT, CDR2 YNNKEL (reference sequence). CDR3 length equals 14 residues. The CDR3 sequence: CASSQDPGYTEAFF. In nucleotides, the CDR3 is TGTGCCAGCAGCCAAGATCCGGGGTACACTGAAGCTTTCTTT.

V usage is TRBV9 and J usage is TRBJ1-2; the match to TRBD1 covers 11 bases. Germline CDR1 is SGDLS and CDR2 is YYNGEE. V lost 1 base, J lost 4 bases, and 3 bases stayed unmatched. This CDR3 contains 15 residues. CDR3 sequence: CASSVSGQGGYGYTF. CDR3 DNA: TGTGCCAGCAGCGTATCGGGACAGGGGGGCTATGGCTACACCTTC. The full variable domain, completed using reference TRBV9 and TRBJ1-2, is DSGVTQTPKHLITATGQRVTLRCSPRSGDLSVYWYQQSLDQGLQFLIQYYNGEERAKGNILERFSAQQFPDLHSELNLSSLELGDSALYFCASSVSGQGGYGYTFGSGTRLTVV.

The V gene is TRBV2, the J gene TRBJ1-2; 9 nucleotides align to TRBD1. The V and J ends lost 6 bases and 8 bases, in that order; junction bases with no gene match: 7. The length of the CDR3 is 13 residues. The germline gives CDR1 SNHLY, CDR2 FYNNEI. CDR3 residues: CASRGTGLGGYTF. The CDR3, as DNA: TGTGCCAGCAGGGGGACAGGGCTGGGCGGCTACACCTTC.